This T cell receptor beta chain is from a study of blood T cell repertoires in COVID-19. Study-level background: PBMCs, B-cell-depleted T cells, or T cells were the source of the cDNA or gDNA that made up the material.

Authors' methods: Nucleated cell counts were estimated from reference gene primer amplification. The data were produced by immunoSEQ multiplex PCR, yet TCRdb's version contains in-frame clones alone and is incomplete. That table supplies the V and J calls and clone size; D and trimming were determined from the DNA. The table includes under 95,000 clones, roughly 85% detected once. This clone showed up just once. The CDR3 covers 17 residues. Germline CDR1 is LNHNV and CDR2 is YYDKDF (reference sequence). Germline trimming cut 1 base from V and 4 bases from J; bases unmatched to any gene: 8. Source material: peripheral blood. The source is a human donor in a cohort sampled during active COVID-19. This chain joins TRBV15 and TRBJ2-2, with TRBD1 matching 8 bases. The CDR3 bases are TGTGCCACCAGCAGAGTTCAGGGGGCAAGTACCACCGGGGAGCTGTTTTTT. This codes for CATSRVQGASTTGELFF.